This T cell receptor beta chain was recorded in a study of cytomegalovirus exposure and HLA in healthy donors. The CDR3 is made up of 16 amino acids. CDR1 is MNHEY, CDR2 SMNVEV, per germline (reference sequence). The V and J ends lost 7 bases and 2 bases, in that order; junction bases with no gene match: 8. Whole-study findings and limits: In vitro testing confirmed three CMV-associated chains as specific for CMV antigens. In the roughly 130 validation repertoires, a later analysis found that first-cohort TCR clusters tended to co-occur. Most TCR sequences were seen very rarely across donors, but some public TCRs occurred in many.

The donors were part of the roughly 120-subject validation cohort, which stood apart from the roughly 670-subject first cohort. Concerning this clone itself: What it binds is not known.

This table comes from immunoSEQ multiplex PCR, and its TCRdb copy is limited to in-frame clones, with some not included. The sample yields 150,000 to 200,000 clones, around 80% seen once. Sequences were obtained from PBMCs. The chain uses TRBV27 and TRBJ2-1; 10 bases map to TRBD2. This receptor was identified in a woman younger than 45 in good health and CMV-seronegative. The chain's CDR3 is CASTNSGGIPYNEQFF. CDR3 coding DNA: TGTGCCAGCACAAATAGCGGGGGGATCCCCTACAATGAGCAGTTCTTC.